This TCR beta chain appears in the sequencing data of a study of blood T cell repertoires in COVID-19. Study in general: Sources were T cells, B-cell-depleted T cells, or PBMCs; the material itself was cDNA or gDNA.

The germline gives CDR1 LNHDA, CDR2 SQIVND (reference sequence). This CDR3 has 12 amino acids. V dropped 4 bases and J dropped 9 bases, with 10 bases sitting between them. In the original analysis: Quantification of nucleated cells was approximated via reference gene primer amplification. Clones were sequenced by immunoSEQ multiplex PCR, and TCRdb holds only the in-frame ones, with some missing. V, J and clone size are those of that table, while D and trimming were read from the DNA. This sample has about 410,000 clones; roughly 90% occur once, and the top ten carry 1.4%. This TCR was recovered from a young woman with active or convalescent COVID-19. The specimen was peripheral blood. The V call is TRBV19, the J call TRBJ2-1; unclear D gene. CDR3 bases: TGTGCCAGTAGTACTACGGTTGGTGAGCAGTTCTTC. Its translation: CASSTTVGEQFF.